These T cell receptor beta chains were read from a single sample in a study of cytomegalovirus exposure and HLA in healthy donors. Sequencing used immunoSEQ multiplex PCR; TCRdb keeps in-frame clones, though not all of them. The profile shows tens of thousands of clones, 78% of them singletons. The sequenced material came from PBMCs. The receptors derive from a woman between 40 and 50 years old in good health and CMV-seronegative. Both conserved end residues are trimmed from each CDR3.

j_call v_call cdr3_aa
TRBJ1-5 TRBV28 ASSPDRGPGNQPQH
TRBJ2-1 TRBV29-1 SLAQSSYNEQF
TRBJ2-7 TRBV7-3 ASSLRSSPSLEQY
TRBJ2-7 TRBV6-4 ASSDSAGGAYEQY
TRBJ1-5 TRBV27 ASSLNTGENQPQH
TRBJ2-2 TRBV19 ASSVPSGANTGELF
TRBJ2-1 TRBV7-3 ASSLGLANDEQF
TRBJ1-1 TRBV6-6 ASSPDRLNTEAF
TRBJ2-3 TRBV4-3 ASSQEGSKADTQY
TRBJ2-7 TRBV6-5 ASSRTGREVEQY
TRBJ2-7 TRBV5-4 ASSALPGTVYEQY
TRBJ2-2 TRBV28 ASSFWLAGDAAGELF
TRBJ2-3 TRBV6-6 ASGHAGATFTDTQY
TRBJ2-2 TRBV6-5 ASNILDGNTGELF
TRBJ2-6 TRBV10-3 AISESRGRGSGANVLT
TRBJ1-1 TRBV2 ASSEGRNTEAF
TRBJ2-7 TRBV28 ATLRGTLSYEQY
TRBJ1-2 TRBV5-1 ASSLSRVDGYT
TRBJ2-7 TRBV15 ATSRDRREGSYEQY
TRBJ2-1 TRBV4-2 ASSQVFPGTSGRGDNEQF
TRBJ1-4 TRBV25-1 ASSIRGTLF
TRBJ2-7 TRBV2 ASRTTGIYEQY